Presented here are 18 T cell receptor beta chains from one specimen sequenced in a study of blood T cell repertoires in COVID-19. The protocol was immunoSEQ multiplex PCR, while the TCRdb copy is restricted to in-frame clones and leaves out a portion. The sample lists approximately 270,000 clones; nearly 90% were seen once. What was sequenced was PBMCs or T cells enriched from blood (not recorded which). These receptors all come from a woman between 55 and 75 years old who had recovered from COVID-19.

This clone appeared a few times. The gene calls are TRBV6-5 and TRBJ1-1; D gene ambiguous. Trimming shortened V by 4 bases and J by 6 bases, and 9 bases separated the two germline ends. Germline V CDR1 and CDR2: MNHEY, SVGAGI. This CDR3 has 12 amino acids. CDR3 amino acids: CASSSRSSEAFF. CDR3 DNA sequence: TGTGCCAGCAGTTCTAGAAGCTCTGAAGCTTTCTTT.

This CDR3 reads CASSQFSGGYNEQFF. The CDR3 DNA follows: TGTGCCAGCAGCCAATTTTCGGGAGGGTACAATGAGCAGTTCTTC. This chain uses TRBV7-2 with TRBJ2-1; TRBD2 aligns across 8 bases. Germline assignment: CDR1 SGHTA and CDR2 FQGNSA. Trimming removed 5 bases from V and 4 bases from J; junction bases left unmatched: 7. The CDR3 is made up of 15 amino acids.

V gene TRBV28 combines with J gene TRBJ1-5; 9 bases are shared with TRBD1. In germline, CDR1 is MDHEN, CDR2 SYDVKM. The length of the CDR3 is 16 residues. J was trimmed by 4 bases and V by 4 bases; bases with no gene match: 8. CDR3 sequence (DNA): TGTGCCAGCAGTTCCACTGGACAGGGGAGTAATCAGCCCCAGCATTTT. Protein product: CASSSTGQGSNQPQHF. Combining the CDR3 with reference TRBV28 and TRBJ1-5 gives the whole variable domain DVKVTQSSRYLVKRTGEKVFLECVQDMDHENMFWYRQDPGLGLRLIYFSYDVKMKEKGDIPEGYSVSREKKERFSLILESASTNQTSMYLCASSSTGQGSNQPQHFGDGTRLSIL.

The V and J genes are TRBV28 and TRBJ1-2; 10 bases align to TRBD1. V shed 5 bases, J shed 12 bases, and the junction held 12 bases outside the gene matches. CDR1 and CDR2 (germline): MDHEN, SYDVKM. The CDR3 runs 14 residues. The CDR3 bases are TGTGCCAGCAGTCCTCAAGACAGGGGGCCGGACCACACCTTC. Translating it yields CASSPQDRGPDHTF.

The chain has TRBV19 and TRBJ1-2; D gene unclear. The CDR3 is 11 residues long. V was clipped by 0 bases and J by 8 bases, with 4 bases between them. CDR1 LNHDA and CDR2 SQIVND come from the germline V gene (reference sequence). This chain's CDR3 is CASSIDLGYTF. The CDR3 bases are TGTGCCAGTAGTATAGATCTGGGCTACACCTTC. The variable domain in full, completed from reference TRBV19 and TRBJ1-2, reads DGGITQSPKYLFRKEGQNVTLSCEQNLNHDAMYWYRQDPGQGLRLIYYSQIVNDFQKGDIAEGYSVSREKKESFPLTVTSAQKNPTAFYLCASSIDLGYTFGSGTRLTVV.

The chain combines TRBV14 with TRBJ1-1; D is uncertain. CDR3 size: 14 residues. In germline, CDR1 is SGHDN, CDR2 FVKESK. Trimming stripped 4 bases from V and 3 bases from J, with 12 bases between. This chain's CDR3 is CASSLYTADTEAFF. For the CDR3, the DNA is TGTGCCAGCAGCCTATATACAGCTGACACTGAAGCTTTCTTT.

This rearrangement joins TRBV7-9 to TRBJ2-3; D is ambiguous. With 6 bases removed from V and 2 bases from J, the gap between germline ends came to 6 bases. The CDR3 totals 12 residues. Germline V gene data show CDR1 as SEHNR and CDR2 as FQNEAQ (reference sequence). CDR3 DNA sequence: TGTGCCAGCAGTCCAAACACAGATACGCAGTATTTT. This sequence encodes CASSPNTDTQYF.

The J gene is TRBJ2-3, the V gene TRBV24-1; TRBD2 aligns across 8 bases. The CDR3 spans 18 residues. Germline lookup yields CDR1 KGHDR and CDR2 SFDVKD. With V trimmed by 3 bases and J by 6 bases, 16 bases remained unmatched. CDR3 sequence: CATSDPSPSGGAGDTQYF. The CDR3 DNA reads TGTGCCACCAGTGATCCATCACCAAGCGGGGGCGCCGGGGATACGCAGTATTTT.

V usage is TRBV29-1 and J usage is TRBJ1-2; TRBD1 aligns across 9 bases. CDR3 size: 13 residues. CDR1 is SQVTM and CDR2 is ANQGSEA in the germline V gene. The V and J ends lost 2 bases and 7 bases, in that order; junction bases with no gene match: 5. CDR3: CSVENRDRVGYTF. CDR3 DNA: TGCAGCGTTGAAAACCGGGACAGGGTTGGCTACACCTTC.

With respect to this clone: A junction end diverges from the germline sequence, so it may reflect a read error. The J gene is TRBJ2-7, the V gene TRBV13; D is possibly TRBD1 (5 bases). Germline CDR1 and CDR2: PRHDT and FYEKMQ (reference sequence). The CDR3 is 14 residues long. For the CDR3, the DNA is TGTGCCAGCAGCGTCGGCCCATCTCCGACAGCCCTAGACTTC. Amino acid sequence: CASSVGPSPTALDF.

This clone was observed a handful of times. V usage is TRBV7-9 and J usage is TRBJ2-7, with 9 bases matching TRBD1. The CDR3 loop spans 15 amino acids. Germline CDR1 SEHNR, CDR2 FQNEAQ (reference sequence). The V and J ends lost 1 base and 3 bases, in that order; junction bases with no gene match: 4. Written as DNA, the CDR3 is TGTGCCAGCAGCTTAGGCGGGACAGGGATCTACGAGCAGTACTTC. Its translation is CASSLGGTGIYEQYF.

The CDR3 DNA is TGTGCCAGCAGCTTATTGTCGGAGAATTACGAGCAGTACTTC. Its protein product is CASSLLSENYEQYF. The chain has TRBV7-9 and TRBJ2-7; no definite D call. The V gene lost 2 bases and the J gene lost 4 bases, with 12 bases spanning the gap. CDR1 is SEHNR, CDR2 FQNEAQ, per germline (reference sequence). This CDR3 has 14 amino acids. The whole variable domain, filled in from reference TRBV7-9 and TRBJ2-7, reads DTGVSQNPRHKITKRGQNVTFRCDPISEHNRLYWYRQTLGQGPEFLTYFQNEAQLEKSRLLSDRFSAERPKGSFSTLEIQRTEQGDSAMYLCASSLLSENYEQYFGPGTRLTVT.

This clone was seen a few times. This chain connects TRBV30 to TRBJ1-4; TRBD1 might be the D (6 bases). The germline CDR1 and CDR2 sequences are GTSNPN and SVGIG (reference sequence). The V and J ends lost 3 bases and 10 bases respectively, with 15 bases between them. This CDR3 has 13 amino acids. The DNA of the CDR3 is TGTGCCTGGAGAGGGGGGGCGAGTGGAAAACTGTTTTTT. This translates into CAWRGGASGKLFF. Complete variable domain (other parts from reference TRBV30 and TRBJ1-4): SQTIHQWPATLVQPVGSPLSLECTVEGTSNPNLYWYRQAAGRGLQLLFYSVGIGQISSEVPQNLSASRPQDRQFILSSKKLLLSDSGFYLCAWRGGASGKLFFGSGTQLSVL.

V usage is TRBV5-1 and J usage is TRBJ2-1; TRBD2 matches 7 bases. There are 16 residues in the CDR3. From germline, CDR1 is SGHRS and CDR2 YFSETQ. With V trimmed by 1 base and J by 8 bases, 12 bases remained unmatched. In DNA form, the CDR3 reads TGCGCCAGCAGCTTGATTTTGGACAAGCGGGGTGATGAGCAGTTCTTC. It codes for CASSLILDKRGDEQFF. The full variable domain, in which reference TRBV5-1 and TRBJ2-1 provide the parts outside the CDR3, is KAGVTQTPRYLIKTRGQQVTLSCSPISGHRSVSWYQQTPGQGLQFLFEYFSETQRNKGNFPGRFSGRQFSNSRSEMNVSTLELGDSALYLCASSLILDKRGDEQFFGPGTRLTVL.

This clone was observed a single time. CDR3 protein: CASSFEYGTPMLNTEAFF. DNA for the CDR3: TGTGCCAGCAGCTTCGAATACGGGACACCGATGCTGAACACTGAAGCTTTCTTT. This chain uses TRBV11-2 with TRBJ1-1, with D maybe TRBD1 (6 bases). The CDR3 is 18 residues long. V shed 3 bases and J shed 0 bases, with 20 bases lying between them. CDR1 is SGHAT and CDR2 is FQNNGV in the germline V gene. Full variable domain (rest looked up from reference TRBV11-2 and TRBJ1-1): EAGVAQSPRYKIIEKRQSVAFWCNPISGHATLYWYQQILGQGPKLLIQFQNNGVVDDSQLPKDRFSAERLKGVDSTLKIQPAKLEDSAVYLCASSFEYGTPMLNTEAFFGQGTRLTVV.

This chain joins TRBV29-1 and TRBJ2-2; 12 nucleotides agree with TRBD2. With V trimmed by 2 bases and J by 7 bases, 8 bases remained unmatched. Germline CDR1 reads SQVTM; CDR2 reads ANQGSEA. CDR3 length: 16 amino acids. This CDR3 is CSVEILAGGPIGELFF. The CDR3 DNA is TGCAGCGTTGAAATCCTAGCGGGAGGGCCGATCGGGGAGCTGTTTTTT.

V is TRBV2 and J is TRBJ2-7; D is unresolved. The CDR3 covers 10 residues. V lost 7 bases to trimming and J lost 13 bases, with 14 bases between them. Germline CDR1 and CDR2: SNHLY and FYNNEI. The CDR3 DNA reads as TGTGCCAGCAAGGCGGTTGTTAATTACTTC. Its translation: CASKAVVNYF.

This chain links TRBV11-1 with TRBJ2-3; TRBD1 is a possible D gene (5 bases). V shed 0 bases and J shed 0 bases, with 19 bases lying between them. CDR3 size: 19 residues. The germline gives CDR1 SGHAT, CDR2 FQDESV (reference sequence). This CDR3 is CASSLALAGLLTSTDTQYF. The DNA for the CDR3 is TGTGCCAGCAGCTTAGCCTTGGCAGGGCTCCTAACTAGCACAGATACGCAGTATTTT.